One sample yielded the 15 T cell receptor beta chains listed below, sequenced in a study of blood T cell repertoires in COVID-19. Profiled with immunoSEQ multiplex PCR; TCRdb holds only in-frame clones, not every one. This table holds more than 150,000 clones, 90% found once. The sequenced sample was peripheral blood. The receptors were sampled from a man aged 45-65 years with acute or convalescent COVID-19.

The gene calls are TRBV7-9 and TRBJ2-3, with 13 positions matching TRBD2. The CDR3 is 18 residues long. CDR1 and CDR2 (germline): SEHNR, FQNEAQ (reference sequence). With V trimmed by 4 bases and J by 3 bases, 10 bases remained unmatched. DNA for the CDR3: TGTGCCAGCAGCTCCTTATGGGGGACTAGCGGGATGACAGATACGCAGTATTTT. The encoded protein is CASSSLWGTSGMTDTQYF.

This chain uses TRBV5-1 with TRBJ2-1, with 7 bases identical to TRBD1. In germline, CDR1 is SGHRS, CDR2 YFSETQ. V lost 6 bases and J lost 15; bases outside the gene matches: 15. This CDR3 comprises 13 residues. CDR3 DNA: TGCGCCAGCACGTTCCAGGGGGATTCTCAGCGGTTCTTC. This codes for CASTFQGDSQRFF.

The V gene is TRBV5-8, the J gene TRBJ2-3; tentatively, D is TRBD2 (6 bases). V was shortened by 7 bases and J by 1 base, with 19 bases between the two germline ends. Germline CDR1 SGHTS, CDR2 YDEGEE. CDR3 length: 16 residues. The CDR3 is CASPNSFREGTDTQYF. CDR3 bases: TGTGCCAGCCCCAATTCCTTCAGGGAGGGCACAGATACGCAGTATTTT.

J is TRBJ2-5 and V is TRBV27; D might be TRBD2 (5 bases). The V gene lost 2 bases and the J gene lost 2 bases, with 15 bases spanning the gap. The CDR3 is made up of 16 amino acids. Germline CDR1 is MNHEY and CDR2 is SMNVEV (reference sequence). CDR3 residues: CASSLRGRLGQETQYF. The CDR3 nucleotides are TGTGCCAGCAGTTTAAGAGGGCGCCTGGGGCAAGAGACCCAGTACTTC.

This clone was seen only once. The V gene is TRBV11-3, the J gene TRBJ2-1, with D perhaps matching TRBD1 (5 bases). Deletions cut 3 bases from V and 6 bases from J, with 12 bases between. The CDR3 is 14 residues long. CDR1 is SGHNT, CDR2 YENEEA, per germline. Written as DNA, the CDR3 is TGTGCCAGCAGCTTGGGGCAGGCTGGCAATGAGCAGTTCTTC. This gives the protein CASSLGQAGNEQFF. Full variable domain (missing parts from reference TRBV11-3 and TRBJ2-1): EAGVVQSPRYKIIEKKQPVAFWCNPISGHNTLYWYLQNLGQGPELLIRYENEEAVDDSQLPKDRFSAERLKGVDSTLKIQPAELGDSAVYLCASSLGQAGNEQFFGPGTRLTVL.

This sequence joins TRBV6-2 or TRBV6-3 and TRBJ1-2; TRBD1 might be the D (5 bases). Trimming stripped 6 bases from V and 5 bases from J, with 19 bases between. CDR3 size: 15 residues. Germline V lookup: CDR1 MNHEY, CDR2 SVGEGT. CDR3 nucleotides: TGTGCCAGCAGCCTACTGACAGCGACCCTTTATGGCTACACCTTC. The encoded protein is CASSLLTATLYGYTF.

This chain links TRBV6-5 with TRBJ2-2; TRBD2 is a possible D gene (5 bases). The V gene's germline CDR1 is MNHEY and CDR2 SVGAGI. This CDR3 region has 13 residues. Trimming removed 6 bases from V and 1 base from J, with 6 bases in between. The chain's CDR3 is CASSRGNTGELFF. The DNA of the CDR3 is TGTGCCAGCAGCCGGGGGAACACCGGGGAGCTGTTTTTT.

The count of this clone is one. V and J are TRBV4-1 and TRBJ2-1, with 11 bases matching TRBD2. J was trimmed by 6 bases and V by 4 bases; bases with no gene match: 5. Germline CDR1 and CDR2: MGHRA and YSYEKL. The CDR3 totals 15 residues. The CDR3 here is CASSPGLAESNEQFF. CDR3 coding DNA: TGCGCCAGCAGCCCGGGACTAGCGGAGAGCAATGAGCAGTTCTTC.

This rearrangement joins TRBV20-1 to TRBJ2-2, with D possibly TRBD1 on 6 matching bases. The CDR3 loop spans 17 amino acids. Germline V lookup: CDR1 DFQATT, CDR2 SNEGSKA (reference sequence). The V gene lost 3 bases and the J gene lost 1 base, with 18 bases spanning the gap. CDR3 residues: CSASSSWGLGNTGELFF. CDR3 in DNA: TGCAGTGCTAGTAGTTCGTGGGGGCTCGGGAACACCGGGGAGCTGTTTTTT.

This clone occurred once. This CDR3 is also generated by other DNA sequences in the sample. The V and J genes are TRBV27 and TRBJ2-7; D unclear. V dropped 4 bases and J dropped 6 bases, with 7 bases sitting between them. CDR1 is MNHEY, CDR2 SMNVEV, per germline (reference sequence). This CDR3 is 11 amino acids long. The CDR3 region has the DNA TGTGCCAGCAGTTCCTCGGGCGAGCAGTACTTC. Protein sequence: CASSSSGEQYF.

This rearrangement joins TRBV5-6 to TRBJ2-3; possible D gene TRBD1, 6 bases. This CDR3 contains 16 residues. Trimming shortened V by 4 bases and J by 1 base, and 16 bases separated the two germline ends. Germline CDR1 reads SGHDT; CDR2 reads YYEEEE. DNA for the CDR3: TGTGCCAGCAGCACGCTACAGGGTTTTGGCACAGATACGCAGTATTTT. Amino acids: CASSTLQGFGTDTQYF.

As DNA, the CDR3 is TGTGCCAGCAGTTTACAGCGGGATGTTTCCTACGAGCAGTACTTC. This sequence encodes CASSLQRDVSYEQYF. V and J are TRBV27 and TRBJ2-7; 7 nucleotides line up with TRBD2. J was trimmed by 1 base and V by 2 bases; bases with no gene match: 5. Looked up from germline, CDR1 is MNHEY and CDR2 is SMNVEV (reference sequence). CDR3 size: 15 residues.

The chain uses TRBV6-5 and TRBJ2-7; TRBD1 is a possible D gene (6 bases). Trimming pared 4 bases from V and 7 bases from J, leaving 14 bases between. The CDR3 sequence is 13 residues long. Germline V gene data show CDR1 as MNHEY and CDR2 as SVGAGI. CDR3 amino acids: CASSWGRGGEQYV. The CDR3 DNA is TGTGCCAGCAGTTGGGGCAGGGGTGGTGAGCAGTACGTC.

The V call is TRBV28, the J call TRBJ1-2; D is ambiguous. The CDR3 extends over 12 amino acids. V was trimmed by 1 base and J by 8 bases, leaving 8 bases between them. The V gene's germline CDR1 is MDHEN and CDR2 SYDVKM. CDR3 residues: CASSLLYSGYTF. The CDR3 DNA sequence: TGTGCCAGCAGTTTATTGTACTCCGGCTACACCTTC.

In its sample, this clone was seen a few times. V is TRBV20-1 and J is TRBJ2-7, with D perhaps TRBD1 (6 bases). Trimming left V 3 bases short and J 2 bases short, with 14 bases between. The CDR3 contains 14 residues. Germline V gives CDR1 DFQATT, CDR2 SNEGSKA (reference sequence). Here the CDR3 DNA reads TGCAGTGCTAGTTTGGAACAGGGAACCTACGAGCAGTACTTC. Residues: CSASLEQGTYEQYF.